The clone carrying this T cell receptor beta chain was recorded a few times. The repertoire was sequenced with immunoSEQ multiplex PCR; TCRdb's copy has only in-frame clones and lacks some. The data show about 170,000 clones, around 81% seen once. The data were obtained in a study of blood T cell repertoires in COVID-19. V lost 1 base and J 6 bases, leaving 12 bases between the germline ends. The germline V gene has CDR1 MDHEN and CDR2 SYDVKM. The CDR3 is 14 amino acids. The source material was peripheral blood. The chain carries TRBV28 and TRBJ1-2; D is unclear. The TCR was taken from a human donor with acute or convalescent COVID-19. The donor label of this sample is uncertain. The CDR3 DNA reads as TGTGCCAGCAGTTTATTGCGCTTTACTAATGGCTACACCTTC. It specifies CASSLLRFTNGYTF.